One sample yielded the 15 T cell receptor beta chains listed below, sequenced in a study of cytomegalovirus exposure and HLA in healthy donors. It was with 60 Vbeta and 13 Jbeta primers that the PCR ran. The data were produced by immunoSEQ multiplex PCR, yet TCRdb's version contains in-frame clones alone and is incomplete. The sample has approximately 120,000 clones; around 80% are singletons. What was sequenced was PBMCs. The receptors were gathered from a woman between 25 and 40 years old in good health and CMV-seronegative.

The genes are TRBV6-1 and TRBJ2-7; D might be TRBD2 (6 bases). V gave up 1 base and J gave up 3 bases, with 13 bases separating them. The CDR3 contains 15 residues. The germline V gene has CDR1 MNHNS and CDR2 SASEGT. As DNA, the CDR3 is TGTGCCAGCAGTGAAGTCGCGGGGATGGGCTACGAGCAGTACTTC. It codes for CASSEVAGMGYEQYF.

As to this clone: The identical CDR3 is also encoded by other nucleotide sequences in the sample. The gene calls are TRBV7-2 and TRBJ1-5; a weak D match, TRBD1 (6 bases). This CDR3 contains 15 residues. CDR1 is SGHTA and CDR2 is FQGNSA in the germline V gene. With 4 bases removed from V and 4 bases from J, the gap between germline ends came to 14 bases. CDR3 coding DNA: TGTGCCAGCAGCTCTCAGGGGTCAGCTAATCAGCCCCAGCATTTT. It is translated as CASSSQGSANQPQHF.

V usage is TRBV4-1 and J usage is TRBJ2-1; the D gene is possibly TRBD1 (6 bases). V lost 1 base to trimming and J lost 5 bases, with 12 bases between them. Germline V gene sequence: CDR1 MGHRA, CDR2 YSYEKL. The CDR3 loop spans 15 amino acids. This CDR3 is CASSQGDIRNNEQFF. In DNA form, the CDR3 reads TGCGCCAGCAGCCAAGGGGACATACGGAACAATGAGCAGTTCTTC.

The gene calls are TRBV11-3 and TRBJ2-2, with 7 bases aligning to TRBD1. The CDR3 extends over 17 amino acids. CDR1 and CDR2 from the germline V gene are SGHNT and YENEEA. V was pared by 1 base and J by 1 base, with 6 bases of the junction left unmatched. The CDR3 loop is CASSLASGGENTGELFF. The DNA of the CDR3 is TGTGCCAGCAGCTTAGCATCAGGGGGTGAGAACACCGGGGAGCTGTTTTTT.

The chain links TRBV7-9 to TRBJ2-7, with unresolved D. CDR3 length: 14 residues. Trimming took 1 base from V and 2 from J, leaving 9 bases between them. Germline lookup yields CDR1 SEHNR and CDR2 FQNEAQ (reference sequence). The CDR3 DNA follows: TGTGCCAGCAGCTTAGGTGGCCTGACCTACGAGCAGTACTTC. This encodes CASSLGGLTYEQYF.

This sequence joins TRBV27 and TRBJ1-5, with 10 bases fitting TRBD1. Germline-derived CDR1 and CDR2 are MNHEY and SMNVEV (reference sequence). The V and J ends lost 5 bases and 7 bases, in that order; junction bases with no gene match: 5. The CDR3 length is 14 residues. CDR3 coding DNA: TGTGCCAGCAGTCCAGGACAGGGGGGACAGCCCCAGCATTTT. Translated: CASSPGQGGQPQHF.

This rearrangement joins TRBV7-2 to TRBJ1-1, with a possible D match to TRBD1 (5 bases). CDR3 length equals 13 residues. The germline gives CDR1 SGHTA, CDR2 FQGNSA. The germline V and J ends were trimmed by 3 bases and 1 base, with 6 bases remaining between them. CDR3 bases: TGTGCCAGCAGCTTGGGGCGGAACACTGAAGCTTTCTTT. Its protein product is CASSLGRNTEAFF.

This chain joins TRBV28 and TRBJ2-1; 10 nucleotides agree with TRBD2. This CDR3 is built from 15 residues. The ends lost 6 bases at V and 8 bases at J; junction bases unmatched: 10. Germline values: CDR1 MDHEN, CDR2 SYDVKM. CDR3: CASRTPSGSGYEQFF. CDR3 sequence (DNA): TGTGCCAGCAGGACCCCTAGCGGGAGTGGGTATGAGCAGTTCTTC. Full variable domain (outside the CDR3, taken from reference TRBV28 and TRBJ2-1): DVKVTQSSRYLVKRTGEKVFLECVQDMDHENMFWYRQDPGLGLRLIYFSYDVKMKEKGDIPEGYSVSREKKERFSLILESASTNQTSMYLCASRTPSGSGYEQFFGPGTRLTVL.

The chain employs TRBV25-1 and TRBJ2-5; D might be TRBD1 (5 bases). Trimming shortened V by 4 bases and J by 2 bases, and 5 bases separated the two germline ends. The CDR3 extends over 12 amino acids. CDR1 is MGHDK, CDR2 SYGVNS, per germline. CDR3 in amino acids: CASSGTQETQYF. The CDR3 DNA is TGTGCCAGCAGTGGGACACAAGAGACCCAGTACTTC. The entire variable domain, with the rest obtained from reference TRBV25-1 and TRBJ2-5, is as follows: EADIYQTPRYLVIGTGKKITLECSQTMGHDKMYWYQQDPGMELHLIHYSYGVNSTEKGDLSSESTVSRIRTEHFPLTLESARPSHTSQYLCASSGTQETQYFGPGTRLLVL.

The chain joins TRBV5-5 to TRBJ2-5; the D gene is possibly TRBD1 (5 bases). This CDR3 spans 15 amino acids. CDR1 and CDR2 from the germline V gene are SGHKS and YYEKEE (reference sequence). Trimming cost V 3 bases and J 1 base, with 13 bases left between them. CDR3 region: CASSYLGQSQETQYF. The CDR3 nucleotides are TGTGCCAGCAGCTATTTGGGGCAGAGCCAAGAGACCCAGTACTTC.

The J gene is TRBJ1-1, the V gene TRBV30; 11 nucleotides line up with TRBD1. This CDR3 is 15 amino acids long. Germline V gene sequence: CDR1 GTSNPN, CDR2 SVGIG (reference sequence). J lost 6 bases, V lost 3 bases, and 9 bases had no gene match. The DNA for the CDR3 is TGTGCCTGGAGGGCTGGGACAGGGGGTTCTTCTGAAGCTTTCTTT. Translated, it gives CAWRAGTGGSSEAFF.

The J gene is TRBJ1-2, the V gene TRBV10-2, with 7 nucleotides matching TRBD1. The J segment lost 5 bases and the V segment lost 3 bases, leaving 6 bases of the junction unmatched. CDR1 is WSHSY and CDR2 is SAAADI in the germline V gene. CDR3 length: 14 amino acids. CDR3 sequence reads: CASSDPGTEYGYTF. The CDR3 region has the DNA TGCGCCAGCAGTGACCCCGGGACAGAGTATGGCTACACCTTC.

This chain joins TRBV4-1 and TRBJ2-7; 8 bases fit TRBD2. The V gene end was trimmed by 5 bases and the J gene end by 3 bases; junction bases not matched to a gene: 9. The CDR3 contains 15 residues. Germline V CDR1 and CDR2: MGHRA, YSYEKL. The CDR3 DNA follows: TGCGCCAGCAGCGGGGTTAGCGGGGCCATCTACGAGCAGTACTTC. It translates to CASSGVSGAIYEQYF.

As concerns this clone: The same CDR3 also results from other DNA sequences found in this sample. V is TRBV12-1 and J is TRBJ1-4. TRBV12-1 is a known pseudogene. The CDR3 is made up of 15 amino acids. CDR3 residues: CASSFAGGVFEKLFF. CDR3 sequence (DNA): TGTGCCAGCAGCTTTGCTGGCGGGGTGTTTGAAAAACTGTTTTTT.

The rearrangement links TRBV27 to TRBJ1-2; D is ambiguous. The CDR3 loop spans 12 amino acids. The germline gives CDR1 MNHEY, CDR2 SMNVEV (reference sequence). Deletions cut 5 bases from V and 7 bases from J, with 11 bases between. CDR3 loop: CASSPGAGGYTF. For the CDR3, the DNA is TGTGCCAGCAGTCCCGGAGCCGGTGGCTACACCTTC.